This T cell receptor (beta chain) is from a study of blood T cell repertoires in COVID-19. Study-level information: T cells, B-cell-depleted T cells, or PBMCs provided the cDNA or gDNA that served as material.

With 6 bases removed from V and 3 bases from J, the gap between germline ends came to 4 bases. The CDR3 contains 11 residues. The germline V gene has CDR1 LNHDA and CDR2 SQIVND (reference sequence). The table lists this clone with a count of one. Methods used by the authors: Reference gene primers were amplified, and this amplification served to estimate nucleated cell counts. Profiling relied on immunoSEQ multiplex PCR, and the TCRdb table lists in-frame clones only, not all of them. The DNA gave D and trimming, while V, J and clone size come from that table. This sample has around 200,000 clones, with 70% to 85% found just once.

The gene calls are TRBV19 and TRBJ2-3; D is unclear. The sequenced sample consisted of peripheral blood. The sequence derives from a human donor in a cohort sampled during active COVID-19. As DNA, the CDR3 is TGTGCCAGTAGGGAGACAGATACGCAGTATTTT. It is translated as CASRETDTQYF.